This T cell receptor beta chain was sequenced for a study of blood T cells in healthy people across ages. Comments on this clonotype: Its antigen is unidentified.

Next came a second PCR, run for roughly 7 to 12 cycles, which used a sample-barcoded 5' primer along with a J-beta primer mix. MiXCR, run by TCRdb on the 5' RACE reads, gives a single entry per CDR3 protein. The sample holds around 580,000 distinct CDR3 sequences, around 48% seen once. Study-level findings and limits: Unsorted PBMCs ruled out conclusive naive versus antigen-experienced comparison. Per million T cells, TCR beta diversity dropped about linearly as age rose.

Extraction of total RNA produced a minimum of 5 micrograms from each sample. Trimming removed 8 bases from V and 5 bases from J, with 32 bases in between. CDR3 length equals 19 residues. Germline V lookup: CDR1 MNHEY, CDR2 SVGEGT. The sequence was obtained from a man at least 80 years old in good health. The gene calls are TRBV6-2 or TRBV6-3 and TRBJ2-3; perhaps TRBD1 as D (5 bases). Sequenced input: blood. CDR3 sequence reads: CASSLSPQGSFAGIDTQYF. In DNA, the CDR3 is TGTGCCAGCTCGCTCTCCCCGCAGGGTTCATTCGCCGGTATAGATACGCAGTATTTT.